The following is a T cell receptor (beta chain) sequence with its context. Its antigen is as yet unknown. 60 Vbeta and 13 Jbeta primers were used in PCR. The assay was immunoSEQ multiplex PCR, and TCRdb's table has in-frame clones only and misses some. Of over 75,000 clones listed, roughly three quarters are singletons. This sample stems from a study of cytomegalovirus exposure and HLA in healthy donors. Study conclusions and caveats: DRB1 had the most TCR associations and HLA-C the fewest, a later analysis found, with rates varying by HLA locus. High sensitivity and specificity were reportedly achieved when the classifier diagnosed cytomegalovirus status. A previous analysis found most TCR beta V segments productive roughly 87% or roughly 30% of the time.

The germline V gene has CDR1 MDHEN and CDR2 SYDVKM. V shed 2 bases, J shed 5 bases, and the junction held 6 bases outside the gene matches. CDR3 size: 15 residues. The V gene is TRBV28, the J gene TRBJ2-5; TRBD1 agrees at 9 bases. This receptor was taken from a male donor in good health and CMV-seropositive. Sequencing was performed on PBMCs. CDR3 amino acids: CASSLVGQGPETQYF. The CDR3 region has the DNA TGTGCCAGCAGTTTAGTGGGACAGGGTCCCGAGACCCAGTACTTC.